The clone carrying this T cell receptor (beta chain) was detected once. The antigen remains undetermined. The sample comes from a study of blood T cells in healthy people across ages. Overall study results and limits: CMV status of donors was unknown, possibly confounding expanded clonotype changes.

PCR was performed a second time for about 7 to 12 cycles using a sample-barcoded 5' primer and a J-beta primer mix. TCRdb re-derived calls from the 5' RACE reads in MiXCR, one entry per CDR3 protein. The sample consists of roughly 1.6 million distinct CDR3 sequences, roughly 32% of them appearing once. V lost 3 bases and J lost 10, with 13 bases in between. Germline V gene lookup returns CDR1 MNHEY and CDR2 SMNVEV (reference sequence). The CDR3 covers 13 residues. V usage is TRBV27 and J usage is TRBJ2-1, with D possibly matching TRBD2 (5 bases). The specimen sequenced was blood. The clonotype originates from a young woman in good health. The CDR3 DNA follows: TGTGCCAGCAGTTTCGGGTCCCGCGGGGAGCAGTTCTTC. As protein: CASSFGSRGEQFF.